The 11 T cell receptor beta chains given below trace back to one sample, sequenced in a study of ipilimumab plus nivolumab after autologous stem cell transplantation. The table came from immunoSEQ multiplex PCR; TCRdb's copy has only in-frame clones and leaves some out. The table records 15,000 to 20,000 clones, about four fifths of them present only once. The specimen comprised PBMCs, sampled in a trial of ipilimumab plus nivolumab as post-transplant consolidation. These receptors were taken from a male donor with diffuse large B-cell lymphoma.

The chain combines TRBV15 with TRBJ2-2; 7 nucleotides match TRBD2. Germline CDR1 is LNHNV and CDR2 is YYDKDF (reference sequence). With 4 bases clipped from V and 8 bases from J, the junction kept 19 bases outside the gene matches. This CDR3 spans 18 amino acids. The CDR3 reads CATSTLAVQRGPRGELFF. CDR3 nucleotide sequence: TGTGCCACCAGCACCCTGGCGGTCCAGCGGGGTCCCAGGGGGGAGCTGTTTTTT.

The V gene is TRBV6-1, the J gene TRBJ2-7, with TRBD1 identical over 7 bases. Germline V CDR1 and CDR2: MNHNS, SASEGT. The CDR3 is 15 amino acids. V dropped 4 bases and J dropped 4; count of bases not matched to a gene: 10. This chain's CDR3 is CASSALKGAFYEQYF. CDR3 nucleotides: TGTGCCAGCAGTGCTTTAAAGGGGGCGTTTTACGAGCAGTACTTC.

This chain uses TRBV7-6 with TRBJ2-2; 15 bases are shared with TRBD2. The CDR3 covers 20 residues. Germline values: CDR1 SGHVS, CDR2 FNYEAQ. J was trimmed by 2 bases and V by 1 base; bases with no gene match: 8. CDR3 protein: CASSLEGLAGGITNTGELFF. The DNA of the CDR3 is TGTGCCAGCAGCTTAGAGGGACTAGCGGGGGGAATAACTAACACCGGGGAGCTGTTTTTT.

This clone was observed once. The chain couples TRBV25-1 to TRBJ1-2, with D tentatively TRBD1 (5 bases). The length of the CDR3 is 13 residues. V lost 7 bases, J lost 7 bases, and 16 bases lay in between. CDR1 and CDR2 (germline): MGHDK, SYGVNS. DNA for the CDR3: TGTGCCAGCAACCTTGGGCCAGGGTCTGGCTACACCTTC. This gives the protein CASNLGPGSGYTF.

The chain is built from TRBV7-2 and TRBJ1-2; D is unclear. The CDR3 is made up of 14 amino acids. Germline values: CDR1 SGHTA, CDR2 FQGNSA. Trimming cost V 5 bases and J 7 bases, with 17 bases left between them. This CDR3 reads CASSPTRAEGGYTF. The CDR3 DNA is TGTGCCAGCAGCCCAACAAGGGCAGAGGGTGGCTACACCTTC. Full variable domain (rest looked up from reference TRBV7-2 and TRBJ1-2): GAGVSQSPSNKVTEKGKDVELRCDPISGHTALYWYRQSLGQGLEFLIYFQGNSAPDKSGLPSDRFSAERTGGSVSTLTIQRTQQEDSAVYLCASSPTRAEGGYTFGSGTRLTVV.

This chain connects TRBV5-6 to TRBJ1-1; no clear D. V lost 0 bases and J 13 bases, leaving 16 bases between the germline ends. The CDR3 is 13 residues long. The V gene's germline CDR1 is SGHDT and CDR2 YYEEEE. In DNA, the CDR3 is TGTGCCAGCAGCTTGGGGGGTATTAAAGTGGTTTTCTTT. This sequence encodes CASSLGGIKVVFF.

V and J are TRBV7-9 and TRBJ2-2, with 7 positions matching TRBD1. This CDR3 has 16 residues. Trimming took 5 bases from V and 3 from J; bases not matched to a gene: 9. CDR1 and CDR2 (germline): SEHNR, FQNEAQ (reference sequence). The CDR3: CASSIRTGLDTGELFF. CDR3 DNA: TGTGCCAGCAGCATCCGGACAGGCCTCGACACCGGGGAGCTGTTTTTT. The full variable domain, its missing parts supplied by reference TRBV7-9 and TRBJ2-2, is DTGVSQNPRHKITKRGQNVTFRCDPISEHNRLYWYRQTLGQGPEFLTYFQNEAQLEKSRLLSDRFSAERPKGSFSTLEIQRTEQGDSAMYLCASSIRTGLDTGELFFGEGSRLTVL.

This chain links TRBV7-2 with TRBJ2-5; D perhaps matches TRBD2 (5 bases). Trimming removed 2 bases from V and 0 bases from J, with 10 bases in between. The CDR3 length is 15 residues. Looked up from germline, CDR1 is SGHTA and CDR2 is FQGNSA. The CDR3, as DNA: TGTGCCAGCAGCTTAAAGCGGTTTGACCAAGAGACCCAGTACTTC. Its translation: CASSLKRFDQETQYF. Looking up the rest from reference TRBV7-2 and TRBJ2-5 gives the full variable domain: GAGVSQSPSNKVTEKGKDVELRCDPISGHTALYWYRQSLGQGLEFLIYFQGNSAPDKSGLPSDRFSAERTGGSVSTLTIQRTQQEDSAVYLCASSLKRFDQETQYFGPGTRLLVL.

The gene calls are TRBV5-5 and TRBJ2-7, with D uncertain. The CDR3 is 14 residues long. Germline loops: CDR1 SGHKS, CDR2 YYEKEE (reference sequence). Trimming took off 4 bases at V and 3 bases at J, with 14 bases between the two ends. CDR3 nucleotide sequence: TGTGCCAGCAGCCGCCCGCCGGCGTACTACGAGCAGTACTTC. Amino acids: CASSRPPAYYEQYF.

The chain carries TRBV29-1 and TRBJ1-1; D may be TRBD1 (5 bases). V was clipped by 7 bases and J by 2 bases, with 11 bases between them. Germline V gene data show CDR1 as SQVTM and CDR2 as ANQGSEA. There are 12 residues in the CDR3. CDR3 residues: CSGGTRNTEAFF. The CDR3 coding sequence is TGCAGCGGAGGGACGCGCAACACTGAAGCTTTCTTT.

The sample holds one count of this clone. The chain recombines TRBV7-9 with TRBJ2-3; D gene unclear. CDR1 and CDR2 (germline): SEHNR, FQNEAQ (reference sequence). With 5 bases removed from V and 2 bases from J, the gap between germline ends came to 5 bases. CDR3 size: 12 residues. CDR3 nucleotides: TGTGCCAGCAGCATGACCACAGATACGCAGTATTTT. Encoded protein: CASSMTTDTQYF.